This T cell receptor beta chain is from a study of radiotherapy plus CTLA-4 blockade in lung cancer. Background on the study: The study recorded objective responses in around a sixth of patients and disease control in approximately 31%.

Study-wide findings and caveats: The best predictor of response was reported to be early blood T cell clone dynamics, with interferon-beta. Among blood TCR repertoires after radiotherapy plus ipilimumab, tumor-derived clones expanded.

As regards this clone: The target antigen is unknown.

Sequencing used immunoSEQ multiplex PCR; TCRdb keeps in-frame clones, though not all of them. The repertoire holds 50,000 to 65,000 clones, roughly 80% seen once, with 7.5% to 9.5% in the top ten. Focal radiation plus CTLA-4 blockade with ipilimumab was given to patients with chemo-refractory metastatic non-small-cell lung cancer. The starting material was peripheral blood, obtained from a patient treated with radiotherapy plus ipilimumab. The TCR sequence derives from a human donor with non-small cell lung cancer who had a complete response to radiotherapy plus ipilimumab.

The DNA for the CDR3 is TGCGCCAGCAGCAACCGGGACATGGTTGATAACACTGAAGCTTTCTTT. This sequence encodes CASSNRDMVDNTEAFF. The J gene is TRBJ1-1, the V gene TRBV5-1; D possibly corresponds to TRBD1 (6 bases). The germline V gene has CDR1 SGHRS and CDR2 YFSETQ. V was trimmed by 4 bases and J by 2 bases, leaving 18 bases between them. This CDR3 spans 16 amino acids. The variable domain in full, with the rest retrieved from reference TRBV5-1 and TRBJ1-1, is KAGVTQTPRYLIKTRGQQVTLSCSPISGHRSVSWYQQTPGQGLQFLFEYFSETQRNKGNFPGRFSGRQFSNSRSEMNVSTLELGDSALYLCASSNRDMVDNTEAFFGQGTRLTVV.